The T cell receptor beta chain under discussion was sequenced for a study of OX40 agonist ivuxolimab in advanced cancers. TCRdb keeps only in-frame clones here, not all; method: immunoSEQ multiplex PCR. Of 80,000 or so clones detected, approximately 85% appear once; the ten largest clones hold roughly 2.3%. CDR3 size: 13 residues. The junction had 9 bases not matched to a gene; V was cut back by 11 bases and J by 2 bases. Germline assignment: CDR1 MNHEY and CDR2 SVGAGI. This sequence originates from an adult with an advanced solid tumor such as melanoma, head and neck, liver or kidney cancer. This material consisted of CD4+ or CD8+ T cells sorted from blood, taken in a trial of the OX40 agonist ivuxolimab. The chain employs TRBV6-5 and TRBJ2-7, with 7 bases matching TRBD2. CDR3 sequence reads: CACGVAGPYEQYF. CDR3 nucleotide sequence: TGTGCCTGCGGGGTAGCGGGCCCCTACGAGCAGTACTTC.